One T cell receptor beta chain is described in this entry. What it recognizes is unknown. The data were taken from a study of blood T cells in healthy people across ages. With a J-beta primer mix and a sample-barcoded 5' primer, a second PCR ran about 6 to 11 cycles. The authors tagged each cDNA molecule using a template-switch adaptor with 12 random nucleotides. TCRdb analysed the 5' RACE reads with MiXCR anew, one entry per CDR3 protein. The table has around 790,000 distinct CDR3 sequences, 44% seen once. Per germline, CDR1 DFQATT and CDR2 SNEGSKA (reference sequence). The CDR3 runs 18 residues. V lost 3 bases and J lost 0; bases outside the gene matches: 10. Points from the study as a whole: The study found TCR beta diversity correlated strongly with naive T cell percentage.

Each donor gave ten milliliters of peripheral blood. PBMCs were isolated at a quantity of at least 6 million per sample. Source material: blood. The rearrangement links TRBV20-1 to TRBJ1-6; 8 nucleotides match TRBD1. The receptor's source is a man between 60 and 70 years old in good health. The CDR3 here is CSARGRTGSGSYNSPLHF. The CDR3 DNA reads as TGCAGTGCTAGGGGTCGGACAGGGTCTGGCTCCTATAATTCACCCCTCCACTTT.